This T cell receptor (beta chain) was captured by sequencing in a study of shared clonotypes between healthy human individuals. Comment on this clone: Different DNA sequences within this sample yield the same CDR3.

Trimming took 1 base from V and 6 from J, leaving 3 bases between them. Looked up from germline, CDR1 is DFQATT and CDR2 is SNEGSKA (reference sequence). This CDR3 comprises 10 residues. Those who donated, Caucasian adults without exception, all lived in Nashville, Tennessee. TCRdb keeps only in-frame clones here, not all; method: immunoSEQ multiplex PCR. The sample records some 900,000 clones, 76% being singletons. The chain employs TRBV20-1 and TRBJ1-2; no definite D call. The clonotype was recovered from a man aged 18 to 30 in good health. Sequencing input: memory CD4+ T cells sorted from blood. Subset meaning: CD45RA-negative fraction. CDR3 sequence reads: CSARGDGYTF. Here the CDR3 DNA reads TGCAGTGCTAGAGGAGATGGCTACACCTTC.